Listed here are 30 T cell receptor beta chains from one sample, sequenced in a study of cytomegalovirus exposure and HLA in healthy donors. Primers for the PCR totalled 60 Vbeta and 13 Jbeta. Clones were read by immunoSEQ multiplex PCR, and TCRdb kept only the in-frame ones, dropping some. The table lists roughly 180,000 clones, roughly 74% of them singletons, with about 7.7% in the top ten. Sequenced input: PBMCs. These TCRs come from a woman in her 40s in good health and CMV-seropositive.

As regards this clone: Sequence at one end of the junction differs from germline and may be a read error. The chain couples TRBV7-7 to TRBJ2-7; D possibly corresponds to TRBD2 (6 bases). From germline, CDR1 is SSHAT and CDR2 FNYEAQ (reference sequence). This CDR3 spans 13 amino acids. The CDR3 region is CASSLRWGDEQYF. For the CDR3, the DNA is TGTGCTAGCAGCTTAAGGTGGGGGGACGAGCAGTACTTC.

The CDR3 bases are TGTGCCAGCAGCTTGGGACAGGGGGCGCGGGAGACCCAGTACTTC. It specifies CASSLGQGARETQYF. The chain has TRBV7-9 and TRBJ2-5; 12 bases agree with TRBD1. The CDR3 is 15 residues long. V was pared by 3 bases and J by 5 bases, with 4 bases of the junction left unmatched. The germline V gene has CDR1 SEHNR and CDR2 FQNEAQ (reference sequence).

The chain is built from TRBV27 and TRBJ2-7; 8 bases match TRBD2. J lost 4 bases, V lost 5 bases, and 7 bases had no gene match. This CDR3 contains 14 residues. Germline assignment: CDR1 MNHEY and CDR2 SMNVEV (reference sequence). The CDR3 loop is CASSTGGPVYEQYF. CDR3 sequence (DNA): TGTGCCAGCAGTACGGGGGGGCCGGTATACGAGCAGTACTTC.

The CDR3 DNA follows: TGCGCCAGCAGCCCCAGACTAGCGGGACCCTACGAGCAGTACTTC. Translation gives CASSPRLAGPYEQYF. The rearrangement links TRBV4-1 to TRBJ2-7; 11 bases are shared with TRBD2. With 4 bases clipped from V and 2 bases from J, the junction kept 4 bases outside the gene matches. The germline V gene has CDR1 MGHRA and CDR2 YSYEKL. CDR3 length equals 15 residues.

The chain combines TRBV5-5 with TRBJ1-5, with D possibly being TRBD1 (5 bases). Trimming pared 4 bases from V and 2 bases from J, leaving 10 bases between. This CDR3 is built from 14 residues. Per the germline V gene, CDR1 is SGHKS and CDR2 is YYEKEE (reference sequence). The CDR3 region is CASSPGHGNQPQHF. The DNA of the CDR3 is TGTGCCAGCAGCCCCGGACATGGCAATCAGCCCCAGCATTTT.

This clone was observed a single time. The DNA is omitted, as the CDR3 cannot be located on it reliably, and the CDR3 follows TCRdb's listing. The chain recombines TRBV6-5 with TRBJ2-7; no check of the table's D call, TRBD2, against the DNA was made. From germline, CDR1 is MNHEY and CDR2 SVGAGI. The CDR3 is 15 residues long, ends included. This CDR3 is CASSSSGLARYEQYF.

The genes are TRBV5-1 and TRBJ2-7; TRBD1 matches at 9 bases. Per germline, CDR1 SGHRS and CDR2 YFSETQ. The V gene end was trimmed by 2 bases and the J gene end by 2 bases; junction bases not matched to a gene: 2. The CDR3 totals 14 residues. The chain's CDR3 is CASSFGTGTYEQYF. CDR3 sequence (DNA): TGCGCCAGCAGCTTCGGGACAGGGACCTACGAGCAGTACTTC.

Concerning this clone itself: The junction departs from germline at one end; a sequencing error may be responsible. The chain couples TRBV5-1 to TRBJ2-7, with D possibly TRBD1 on 6 matching bases. This CDR3 region has 14 residues. The germline gives CDR1 SGHRS, CDR2 YFSETQ. As DNA, the CDR3 is TGCGCCAGCGGAACAGGGCCAGGTTCCTACGAGCAGCACTTC. It encodes CASGTGPGSYEQHF.

This clone has only one observation. The gene calls are TRBV19 and TRBJ1-5, with TRBD1 matching 7 bases. The CDR3 is made up of 19 amino acids. The V and J ends lost 6 bases and 5 bases, in that order; junction bases with no gene match: 22. Per germline, CDR1 LNHDA and CDR2 SQIVND (reference sequence). CDR3 sequence: CASSILTAKGTVDHQPQHF. The CDR3 DNA follows: TGTGCCAGTAGCATCCTGACCGCAAAAGGGACAGTGGATCATCAGCCCCAGCATTTT. The variable domain in full, completed from reference TRBV19 and TRBJ1-5, reads DGGITQSPKYLFRKEGQNVTLSCEQNLNHDAMYWYRQDPGQGLRLIYYSQIVNDFQKGDIAEGYSVSREKKESFPLTVTSAQKNPTAFYLCASSILTAKGTVDHQPQHFGDGTRLSIL.

V gene TRBV7-2 combines with J gene TRBJ1-6; possible D gene TRBD1, 5 bases. V was shortened by 3 bases and J by 4 bases, with 7 bases between the two germline ends. Germline CDR1 SGHTA, CDR2 FQGNSA. The CDR3 is made up of 14 amino acids. This CDR3 is CASSFDRYNSPLHF. For the CDR3, the DNA is TGTGCCAGCAGCTTCGACAGATATAATTCACCCCTCCACTTT.

The V call is TRBV7-4, the J call TRBJ2-7, with TRBD2 matching 12 bases. CDR1 and CDR2 (germline): SGHVT, SQSDAQ. Trimming removed 0 bases from V and 2 bases from J; junction bases left unmatched: 17. The CDR3 consists of 21 residues. The CDR3 sequence: CASSLALSPGPSGGVTYEQYF. The CDR3 bases are TGTGCCAGCAGCTTAGCGCTTTCCCCGGGGCCTAGCGGGGGGGTAACCTACGAGCAGTACTTC. Looking up the rest from reference TRBV7-4 and TRBJ2-7 gives the full variable domain: GAGVSQSPRYKVAKRGRDVALRCDSISGHVTLYWYRQTLGQGSEVLTYSQSDAQRDKSGRPSGRFSAERPERSVSTLKIQRTEQGDSAVYLCASSLALSPGPSGGVTYEQYFGPGTRLTVT.

The chain carries TRBV18 and TRBJ2-7; 12 bases match TRBD2. The J segment lost 3 bases and the V segment lost 2 bases, leaving 2 bases of the junction unmatched. The CDR3 covers 15 residues. CDR1 is KGHSH and CDR2 is LQKENI in the germline V gene. CDR3 DNA sequence: TGTGCCAGCTCACCAACGACTAGCGGGAGCTACGAGCAGTACTTC. Its translation is CASSPTTSGSYEQYF.

The chain carries TRBV28 and TRBJ2-7; 7 nucleotides align to TRBD2. V shed 1 base and J 0 bases; nucleotides not matched to a gene: 6. Germline loops: CDR1 MDHEN, CDR2 SYDVKM. The CDR3 is made up of 16 amino acids. The CDR3 DNA reads TGTGCCAGCAGTTTATCGGGAGGTAGAAGCTCCTACGAGCAGTACTTC. Translating gives CASSLSGGRSSYEQYF.

V gene TRBV9 combines with J gene TRBJ2-7; 8 positions match TRBD1. The CDR3 runs 14 residues. V trimming: 1 base; J trimming: 3 bases; junction bases outside the gene matches: 3. Germline V lookup: CDR1 SGDLS, CDR2 YYNGEE. This CDR3 is CASSVTDRGYEQYF. In DNA form, the CDR3 reads TGTGCCAGCAGCGTAACCGACAGGGGCTACGAGCAGTACTTC.

The chain couples TRBV4-1 to TRBJ2-5, with D maybe TRBD2 (5 bases). Gene TRBJ2-7 matches the end of the DNA better, so the J call may be wrong. The CDR3 covers 15 residues. In germline, CDR1 is MGHRA, CDR2 YSYEKL. Here the CDR3 DNA reads TGCGCCAGCAGCCAAGGGACGGGGAGCTCCTACGAGCAGTACTTC. Protein product: CASSQGTGSSYEQYF.

CDR3 residues: CASSLPGLSYNEQFF. CDR3 nucleotides: TGTGCCAGCAGTTTACCCGGACTATCCTACAATGAGCAGTTCTTC. The V call is TRBV28, the J call TRBJ2-1, with TRBD2 as a possible D gene (6 bases). Germline values: CDR1 MDHEN, CDR2 SYDVKM. The CDR3 runs 15 residues. Trimming left V 2 bases short and J 1 base short, with 9 bases between.

The chain links TRBV7-6 to TRBJ2-1; 8 nucleotides agree with TRBD2. The V and J ends lost 4 bases and 10 bases, in that order; junction bases with no gene match: 9. From germline, CDR1 is SGHVS and CDR2 FNYEAQ. CDR3 length: 14 residues. CDR3 sequence reads: CASSSRTSSYEQFF. CDR3 coding DNA: TGTGCCAGCAGCTCCCGGACTAGCTCCTACGAGCAGTTCTTC.

The rearrangement uses TRBV28 and TRBJ2-7, with TRBD2 matching over 10 bases. Germline trimming cut 4 bases from V and 3 bases from J; bases unmatched to any gene: 12. The CDR3 has 17 residues. Germline values: CDR1 MDHEN, CDR2 SYDVKM. CDR3 coding DNA: TGTGCCAGCAGTTCCCCCAGTTCTAGCGGGAGAGGCTACGAGCAGTACTTC. Protein sequence: CASSSPSSSGRGYEQYF.

The CDR3: CASSSPPGASGIFSYNEQFF. The CDR3 DNA reads TGTGCCAGCAGTTCCCCCCCAGGGGCTAGCGGGATTTTCTCCTACAATGAGCAGTTCTTC. J is TRBJ2-1 and V is TRBV28; TRBD2 matches 9 bases. J was trimmed by 0 bases and V by 4 bases; bases with no gene match: 16. The CDR3 loop spans 20 amino acids. Looked up from germline, CDR1 is MDHEN and CDR2 is SYDVKM.

This clone was observed a single time. V and J are TRBV27 and TRBJ1-1, with 10 nucleotides matching TRBD1. Germline CDR1 reads MNHEY; CDR2 reads SMNVEV (reference sequence). Trimming cost V 2 bases and J 5 bases; bases outside gene matches: 5. This CDR3 comprises 15 residues. CDR3 nucleotides: TGTGCCAGCAGTTTACGGGACAGGGGTAGGACTGAAGCTTTCTTT. It is translated as CASSLRDRGRTEAFF.

The chain has TRBV4-1 and TRBJ1-4; D is unresolved. V dropped 1 base and J dropped 8 bases, with 5 bases sitting between them. This CDR3 is built from 12 residues. Germline V gives CDR1 MGHRA, CDR2 YSYEKL. The CDR3 reads CASSQVREKLFF. The CDR3 region has the DNA TGCGCCAGCAGCCAAGTGAGGGAAAAACTGTTTTTT.

The rearrangement links TRBV10-1 to TRBJ2-1; possible D gene TRBD2, 6 bases. V shed 1 base and J shed 12 bases, with 25 bases lying between them. The CDR3 runs to 17 residues. Germline CDR1 is WNHNN and CDR2 is SYGVQD (reference sequence). The CDR3 DNA sequence: TGCGCCAGCAGTGAGTTGGTGGCTAGCGCGTTTACAATGGTGCAGTTCTTC. Its translation is CASSELVASAFTMVQFF.

The rearrangement uses TRBV5-4 and TRBJ2-7; D is perhaps TRBD2 (6 bases). The CDR3 has 11 amino acids. Germline V lookup: CDR1 SGHNT, CDR2 YYREEE (reference sequence). Trimming shortened V by 3 bases and J by 6 bases, and 7 bases separated the two germline ends. The CDR3 DNA reads as TGTGCCAGCAGCTGGAGGGGCGAGCAGTACTTC. Translation gives CASSWRGEQYF.

The genes are TRBV7-3 and TRBJ2-6; 8 bases match TRBD2. V was pared by 5 bases and J by 2 bases, with 5 bases of the junction left unmatched. Germline lookup yields CDR1 SGHTA and CDR2 FQGTGA. The CDR3 length is 16 residues. The CDR3 DNA reads TGTGCCAGCAGCCACCCGGGAGGGGCTGGGGCCAACGTCCTGACTTTC. Encoded protein: CASSHPGGAGANVLTF.

This clone has at least ten counts. The chain combines TRBV6-6 with TRBJ2-1, with D perhaps TRBD2 (5 bases). There are 15 residues in the CDR3. Trimming pared 5 bases from V and 0 bases from J, leaving 11 bases between. Germline values: CDR1 MNHNY, CDR2 SVGAGI (reference sequence). The chain's CDR3 is CASSPTTSSYNEQFF. Written as DNA, the CDR3 is TGTGCCAGCAGTCCGACTACTAGCTCCTACAATGAGCAGTTCTTC.

This chain joins TRBV19 and TRBJ2-1, with 8 bases identical to TRBD1. The junction had 7 bases not matched to a gene; V was cut back by 5 bases and J by 7 bases. Germline V gene sequence: CDR1 LNHDA, CDR2 SQIVND (reference sequence). The CDR3 runs 14 residues. CDR3: CASSGGQVGNEQFF. CDR3 in DNA: TGTGCCAGTAGTGGGGGACAGGTGGGAAATGAGCAGTTCTTC.

The chain carries TRBV7-9 and TRBJ2-3, with D uncertain. With 1 base removed from V and 0 bases from J, the gap between germline ends came to 11 bases. The CDR3 runs 16 residues. Germline values: CDR1 SEHNR, CDR2 FQNEAQ (reference sequence). Written as DNA, the CDR3 is TGTGCCAGCAGCTTAGTAGTGATTCTTAGCACAGATACGCAGTATTTT. Translated, it gives CASSLVVILSTDTQYF.

V gene TRBV7-8 combines with J gene TRBJ2-5; a weak D match, TRBD1 (5 bases). The CDR3 loop spans 14 amino acids. Germline CDR1 reads SGHVS; CDR2 reads FQNEAQ. V dropped 2 bases and J dropped 3 bases, with 10 bases sitting between them. The CDR3 is CASSLSLGEETQYF. CDR3 DNA: TGTGCCAGCAGCTTATCGTTAGGGGAAGAGACCCAGTACTTC.

The chain links TRBV28 to TRBJ2-1, with D uncertain. V was clipped by 4 bases and J by 9 bases, with 10 bases between them. The germline V gene has CDR1 MDHEN and CDR2 SYDVKM. The CDR3 loop spans 12 amino acids. The CDR3 DNA sequence: TGTGCCAGCAGTTCGACTTGGCTTGAGCAGTTCTTC. It yields the protein CASSSTWLEQFF.

In DNA, the CDR3 is TGCAGCGTGGGAGGGGACAGGGGGTTTTGGAACACTGAAGCTTTCTTT. Encoded protein: CSVGGDRGFWNTEAFF. The genes are TRBV29-1 and TRBJ1-1; 11 bases align to TRBD1. The length of the CDR3 is 16 residues. J was trimmed by 1 base and V by 6 bases; bases with no gene match: 10. Germline-derived CDR1 and CDR2 are SQVTM and ANQGSEA.